This TCR beta chain comes out of a study of T cell repertoires in cytomegalovirus infection. This CDR3 contains 14 residues. Germline loops: CDR1 MDHEN, CDR2 SYDVKM. The germline V and J ends were trimmed by 6 bases and 0 bases, with 9 bases remaining between them. TCRdb re-analysed the reads in MiXCR, keeping a single row per CDR3 protein. The repertoire holds about 490,000 distinct CDR3 sequences, more than 15% seen once, with more than 20% in the top ten. This chain joins TRBV28 and TRBJ1-5, with a possible D match to TRBD1 (5 bases). Sequencing used CD8+ T cells from PBMCs. The receptor's source is a human donor in good health (CMV status not recorded). Some clones in this sample may be carry-over from other donors' samples. CDR3 sequence (DNA): TGTGCCAGCAGGGAGGGGTATAGCAATCAGCCCCAGCATTTT. This translates into CASREGYSNQPQHF.